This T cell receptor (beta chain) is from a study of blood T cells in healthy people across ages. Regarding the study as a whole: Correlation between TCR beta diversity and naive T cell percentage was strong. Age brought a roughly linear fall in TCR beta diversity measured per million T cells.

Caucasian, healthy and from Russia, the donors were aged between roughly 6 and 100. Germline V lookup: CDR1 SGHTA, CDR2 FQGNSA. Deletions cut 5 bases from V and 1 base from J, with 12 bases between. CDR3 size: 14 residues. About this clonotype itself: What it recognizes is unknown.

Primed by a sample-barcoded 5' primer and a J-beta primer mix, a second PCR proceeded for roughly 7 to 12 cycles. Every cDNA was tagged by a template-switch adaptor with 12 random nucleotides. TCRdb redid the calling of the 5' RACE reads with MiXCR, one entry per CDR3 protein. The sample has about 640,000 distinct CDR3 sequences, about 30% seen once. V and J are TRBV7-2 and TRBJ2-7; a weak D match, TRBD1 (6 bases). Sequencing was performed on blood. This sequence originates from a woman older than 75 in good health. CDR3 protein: CASSPLTGSYEQYF. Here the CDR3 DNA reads TGTGCCAGCAGCCCTTTGACAGGATCCTACGAGCAGTACTTC.